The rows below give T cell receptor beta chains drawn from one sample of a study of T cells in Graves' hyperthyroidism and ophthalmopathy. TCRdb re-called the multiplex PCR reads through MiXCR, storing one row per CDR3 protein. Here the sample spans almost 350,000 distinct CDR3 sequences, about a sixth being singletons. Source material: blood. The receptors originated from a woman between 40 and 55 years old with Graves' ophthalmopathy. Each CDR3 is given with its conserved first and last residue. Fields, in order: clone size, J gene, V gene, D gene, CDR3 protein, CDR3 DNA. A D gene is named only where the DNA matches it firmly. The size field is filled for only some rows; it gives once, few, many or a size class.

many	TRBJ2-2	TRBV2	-	CASRYTGELFF	TGTGCCAGCAGATACACCGGGGAGCTGTTTTTT
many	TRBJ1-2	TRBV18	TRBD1	CASSIQGNGYTF	TGTGCCAGCTCAATACAGGGGAATGGCTACACCTTC
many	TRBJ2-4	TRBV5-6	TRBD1	CASSLIPGQGQDIQYF	TGTGCCAGCAGCTTGATTCCGGGACAGGGCCAGGACATTCAGTACTTC
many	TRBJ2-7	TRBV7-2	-	CASSLRGGPSYEQYF	TGTGCCAGCAGCTTAAGGGGGGGCCCCTCCTACGAGCAGTACTTC
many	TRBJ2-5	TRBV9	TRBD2	CASSVGPAGAPQETQYF	TGTGCCAGCAGCGTAGGTCCAGCGGGAGCCCCCCAAGAGACCCAGTACTTC
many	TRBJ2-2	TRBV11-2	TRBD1	CASSPGTGRGTGELFF	TGTGCCAGCAGCCCCGGGACAGGGAGAGGGACCGGGGAGCTGTTTTTT
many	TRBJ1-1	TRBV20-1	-	CSARLTGGTEAFF	TGCAGTGCTAGACTCACAGGAGGCACTGAAGCTTTCTTT
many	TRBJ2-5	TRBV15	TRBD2	CATSILLRTSTETQYF	TGTGCCACCAGCATTCTTCTCCGGACTAGCACGGAGACCCAGTACTTC
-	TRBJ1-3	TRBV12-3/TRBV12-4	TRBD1	CASSRTGENTIYF	TGTGCCAGCAGTCGGACAGGGGAAAACACCATATATTTT
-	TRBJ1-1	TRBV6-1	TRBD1	CASRETGPPFF	TGTGCCAGCAGAGAGACAGGGCCGCCCTTCTTT